This paragraph covers one T cell receptor (beta chain) sequence. Using its own MiXCR run on the 5' RACE reads, TCRdb lists one record per CDR3 protein. The sample records 500,000 to 650,000 distinct CDR3 sequences, 7.1% being singletons. This CDR3 comprises 14 residues. Trimming took 4 bases from V and 0 from J, leaving 10 bases between them. The germline CDR1 and CDR2 sequences are SGHRS and YFSETQ. These data are taken from a study of identical twins. The same specimen was also included in a second study, on yellow fever vaccine responses in identical twins.

The clonotype comes from a young woman in good health. Source material: PBMCs. The gene calls are TRBV5-1 and TRBJ2-5; D may be TRBD1 (6 bases). In DNA form, the CDR3 reads TGCGCCAGCAGCCGCCCAGGGGACCAAGAGACCCAGTACTTC. This gives the protein CASSRPGDQETQYF.